There are many counts of the clone carrying this T cell receptor beta chain. Its antigen is not known. Amplified TCR beta CDR3 regions derived from RNA transcripts. First-round RT-PCR targeting the TCR CDR3 was performed with the HTBI primer set. TCRdb analysed the multiplex PCR reads with MiXCR anew, one entry per CDR3 protein. The repertoire holds around 610,000 distinct CDR3 sequences, with 14% to 15% as singletons. This specimen belongs to a study of T cells in Graves' hyperthyroidism and ophthalmopathy. Notes on the study in general: Ophthalmopathy, as predicted by the model, came a median around 7 months after the prediction.

CDR1 is LNHNV and CDR2 is YYDKDF in the germline V gene (reference sequence). V was pared by 4 bases and J by 2 bases, with 2 bases of the junction left unmatched. CDR3 length: 14 residues. The rearrangement joins TRBV15 to TRBJ1-5, with TRBD1 matching 7 bases. The clonotype comes from a woman aged 40-49 years with Graves' ophthalmopathy. Specimen: blood. The CDR3 DNA is TGTGCCACCAGCACAGGACAGGGCAATCAGCCCCAGCATTTT. Its translation is CATSTGQGNQPQHF.